This TCR beta chain was documented in a study of blood T cell repertoires in COVID-19. Study in general: Sites across the United States, Italy and Spain contributed samples from acute and convalescent COVID-19. Sample material is recorded as cDNA or gDNA derived from T cells, B-cell-depleted T cells, or PBMCs.

Authors' data handling: For nucleated cells, counts were estimated from reference gene primer amplification. TCRdb's copy holds only in-frame clones and misses some; the assay was immunoSEQ multiplex PCR. V, J and clone size were drawn from that table, and D and trimming were deduced from the DNA. The sample has 300,000 to 400,000 clones, about nine tenths seen once. Trimming took off 0 bases at V and 4 bases at J, with 10 bases between the two ends. This CDR3 has 15 amino acids. In germline, CDR1 is SGHDN, CDR2 FVKESK. Seattle patients were enrolled while actively infected and followed longitudinally.

This TCR derives from a woman aged 65 to 85 with COVID-19, enrolled during active disease. Input material: peripheral blood. The chain is built from TRBV14 and TRBJ2-1; tentative D call: TRBD1 (5 bases). The CDR3 here is CASSQDRQKYNEQFF. In DNA form, the CDR3 reads TGTGCCAGCAGCCAAGATCGACAGAAATACAATGAGCAGTTCTTC.